Listed below are T cell receptor beta chains from one sample, sequenced in a study of blood T cell repertoires in COVID-19. Clones were sequenced by immunoSEQ multiplex PCR, and TCRdb holds only the in-frame ones, with some missing. This repertoire shows around 240,000 clones, 65% to 90% found once; its top ten account for about 7.4%. The sample comprised peripheral blood. These receptors all come from a woman aged 50 to 60 with acute or convalescent COVID-19. CDR3s include the opening cysteine and the closing phenylalanine or tryptophan. The D gene is left open where the match is weak. The size field is filled for only some rows; it gives once, few, many or a size class.

13,TRBJ1-1,TRBV3-1/TRBV3-2,.,.,TGTGCCAGCAGCCATGGCAGGGGTACTGAAGCTTTCTTT,CASSHGRGTEAFF
15,TRBJ2-2,TRBV5-1,TRBD1,.,TGCGCCAGCAGCCAGGGACAGGGGAGAACCGGGGAGCTGTTTTTT,CASSQGQGRTGELFF
15,TRBJ1-3,TRBV10-3,.,.,TGTGCCATCAGTGGGTTGACAGATACTGGAAACACCATATATTTT,CAISGLTDTGNTIYF
13,TRBJ2-5,TRBV5-4,.,.,TGTGCCAGCAGCTTACCAGTCCAAGAGACCCAGTACTTC,CASSLPVQETQYF
15,TRBJ1-2,TRBV9,TRBD1,.,TGTGCCAGCAGCTCGAGGGACAGTCTTAACTATGGCTACACCTTC,CASSSRDSLNYGYTF
14,TRBJ2-3,TRBV2,TRBD2,.,TGTGCCAGCACTAGCGGGGGGAGCACAGATACGCAGTATTTT,CASTSGGSTDTQYF
13,TRBJ1-2,TRBV4-3,.,once,TGCGCCAGCAGCCAAGATCCCCTCCGGGGCTACACCTTC,CASSQDPLRGYTF
16,TRBJ2-1,TRBV4-2,.,.,TGTGCCAGCAGCCCCCGCGGAGGAAGCTCCTACAATGAGCAGTTCTTC,CASSPRGGSSYNEQFF
11,TRBJ2-7,TRBV20-1,.,.,TGCAGTGCTAGAAGCGGCCACGAGCAGTACTTC,CSARSGHEQYF
15,TRBJ1-1,TRBV4-1,.,.,TGCGCCAGCAGCCAACCCACGAAAGGACAGCTCCAAAGGTTCTTT,CASSQPTKGQLQRFF
11,TRBJ2-3,TRBV7-2,.,.,TGTGCCAGCAGCTCCTCAGATACGCAGTATTTT,CASSSSDTQYF
13,TRBJ2-2,TRBV5-6,.,.,TGTGCCAGCAGCTGGACGGGGACCGGGGAGCTGTTTTTT,CASSWTGTGELFF
16,TRBJ2-2,TRBV15,.,.,TGTGCCACCAGCAGAGATCCTAGGGGTTCGTACGGGGAGCTGTTTTTT,CATSRDPRGSYGELFF
15,TRBJ1-2,TRBV7-2,.,.,TGTGCCAGCAGCTCCCAAGGGGGGGGTTTTAATGGCTACACCTTC,CASSSQGGGFNGYTF
17,TRBJ1-6,TRBV28,.,.,TGTGCCAGCAGCCGCCGGACAGTCGTCCACCTTAATTCACCCCTCCACTTT,CASSRRTVVHLNSPLHF
15,TRBJ2-3,TRBV5-6,.,.,TGTGCCAGCAGCTTTTCGCGGGGCAGCACAGATACGCAGTATTTT,CASSFSRGSTDTQYF
15,TRBJ1-4,TRBV11-2,.,few,TGTGCCAGCAGCTTAGATCGACAGAACAACGAAAAACTGTTTTTT,CASSLDRQNNEKLFF
14,TRBJ1-4,TRBV19,TRBD1,.,TGTGCCAGTAGTATACAGGGGGCGAATGAAAAACTGTTTTTT,CASSIQGANEKLFF
14,TRBJ1-1,TRBV6-5,TRBD1,.,TGTGCCAGCAGGTACACGGGACAGGGCACTGAAGCTTTCTTT,CASRYTGQGTEAFF
18,TRBJ2-5,TRBV5-5,TRBD1,.,TGTGCCAGCAGCCCAATATATGACAGGGGAGGTTACCAAGAGACCCAGTACTTC,CASSPIYDRGGYQETQYF
16,TRBJ2-1,TRBV19,TRBD1,.,TGTGCCAGTAGCTATTCAGGGGGCTGGACCAACAATGAGCAGTTCTTC,CASSYSGGWTNNEQFF
13,TRBJ1-1,TRBV12-3/TRBV12-4,.,.,TGTGCCAGCAGCAGATTAGCGGGCACTGAAGCTTTCTTT,CASSRLAGTEAFF
15,TRBJ2-5,TRBV2,TRBD2,.,TGTGCCAGCAGTGCCGATAGCGGGAGGGGCGAGACCCAGTACTTC,CASSADSGRGETQYF
18,TRBJ1-5,TRBV7-8,.,.,TGTGCCAGCAGCTTAGCTCCCCCAGGGTATAGTAGCAATCAGCCCCAGCATTTT,CASSLAPPGYSSNQPQHF
14,TRBJ2-7,TRBV5-4,TRBD1,many,TGTGCCAGCAGCTTGGTGGGACAGTCCTACGAGCAGTACTTC,CASSLVGQSYEQYF
17,TRBJ1-6,TRBV3-1/TRBV3-2,TRBD1,once,TGTGCCAGCAGCCCTAGACAGGGAATCTCCTATAATTCACCCCTCCACTTT,CASSPRQGISYNSPLHF
13,TRBJ2-7,TRBV6-5,.,.,TGTGCCAGCAGCCGTACAGGACCCTACGAGCAGTACTTC,CASSRTGPYEQYF
13,TRBJ2-1,TRBV30,TRBD1,.,TGTGCCTGGAGGAGGACAGGGAGCGATGAGCAGTTCTTC,CAWRRTGSDEQFF
12,TRBJ2-2,TRBV11-2,.,.,TGTGCCAGCAGCTTAGCTCCCGGGGAGCTGTTTTTT,CASSLAPGELFF
16,TRBJ1-4,TRBV19,.,few,TGTGCCAGTAGTTGGGACACCCGGGTGGCTAATGAAAAACTGTTTTTT,CASSWDTRVANEKLFF
16,TRBJ1-4,TRBV9,TRBD1,few,TGTGCCAGCAGCGTGGGACAGCCTGCAACTAATGAAAAACTGTTTTTT,CASSVGQPATNEKLFF
13,TRBJ1-5,TRBV5-6,TRBD1,.,TGTGCCAGCAGCCGGGACAGGGGGGAGCCCCAGCATTTT,CASSRDRGEPQHF
18,TRBJ2-3,TRBV12-2,.,.,TGTGCAAGTCGCTTAGCGAGGGAGGGACCCCACCGGCCAGATACGCAGTATTTT,CASRLAREGPHRPDTQYF
16,TRBJ1-2,TRBV28,.,.,TGTGCCAGCAGTATAACTCAGGGGCCCCAGCGCTCTGGCTACACCTTC,CASSITQGPQRSGYTF
13,TRBJ1-2,TRBV12-3/TRBV12-4,.,.,TGTGCCAGCAGATGGGGGGGTGGCTATGGCTACACCTTC,CASRWGGGYGYTF
16,TRBJ1-1,TRBV6-1,TRBD1,.,TGTGCCAGCAGTGCCCGGACAGGGGTGATGAGCACTGAAGCTTTCTTT,CASSARTGVMSTEAFF
16,TRBJ2-3,TRBV4-3,.,.,TGCGCCAGCAGCCAAGAAGCTAGATCCTCCTCGGATACGCAGTATTTT,CASSQEARSSSDTQYF
17,TRBJ2-3,TRBV5-6,TRBD2,.,TGTGCCAGCACCGATGGACTAGCGGCGACCAGCACAGATACGCAGTATTTT,CASTDGLAATSTDTQYF
12,TRBJ2-1,TRBV7-9,.,.,TGTGCCAGCAGCTTAGTTCTCGATGAGCAGTTCTTC,CASSLVLDEQFF
16,TRBJ2-1,TRBV30,TRBD2,few,TGTGCCTGGAGTGTACGGGGACTAGCGGGGGGGCCTGAGCAGTTCTTC,CAWSVRGLAGGPEQFF
12,TRBJ2-7,TRBV5-1,.,.,TGCGCCTCGGGCCCTCGGAGGTACGAGCAGTACTTC,CASGPRRYEQYF
17,TRBJ2-2,TRBV4-2,TRBD2,once,TGTGCCAGCAGCCCCCTAAAGACTAGCGGGAGCACCGGGGAGCTGTTTTTT,CASSPLKTSGSTGELFF
12,TRBJ2-5,TRBV28,TRBD2,once,TGTGCCAGCAGTACTCAAGCGGGAGCCCAGTACTTC,CASSTQAGAQYF
14,TRBJ1-2,TRBV4-3,TRBD1,.,TGCGCCAGCAGCCCTATGACAGGGGGCGATGGCTACACCTTC,CASSPMTGGDGYTF
14,TRBJ1-2,TRBV2,TRBD1,.,TGTGCCAGCAGTGGGACAGGGACTAACTATGGCTACACCTTC,CASSGTGTNYGYTF
15,TRBJ1-3,TRBV18,TRBD1,.,TGTGCCAGCTCACCACCGACAGGGTCGGGAAACACCATATATTTT,CASSPPTGSGNTIYF
15,TRBJ1-4,TRBV5-6,TRBD1,.,TGTGCCAGCAGCCACCGGGACAGGGGTAATGAAAAACTGTTTTTT,CASSHRDRGNEKLFF